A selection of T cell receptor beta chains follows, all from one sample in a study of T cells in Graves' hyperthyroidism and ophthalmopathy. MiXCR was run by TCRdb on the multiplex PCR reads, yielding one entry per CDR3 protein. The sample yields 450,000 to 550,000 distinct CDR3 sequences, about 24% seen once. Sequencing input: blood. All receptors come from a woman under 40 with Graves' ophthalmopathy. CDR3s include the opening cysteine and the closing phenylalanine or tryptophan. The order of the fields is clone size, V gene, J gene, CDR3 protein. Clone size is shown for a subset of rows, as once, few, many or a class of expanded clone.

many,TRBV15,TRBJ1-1,CATSRDSYGEAFF
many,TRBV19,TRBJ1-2,CASSIDLAGDGYTF
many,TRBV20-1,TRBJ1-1,CSVAKRWNTEAFF
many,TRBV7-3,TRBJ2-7,CASSSGQNHYEQYF
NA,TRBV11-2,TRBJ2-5,CASSLDLAGGHQETQYF
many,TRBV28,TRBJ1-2,CASSSLETSYGYTF
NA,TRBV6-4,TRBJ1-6,CASSESGGSSPLHF
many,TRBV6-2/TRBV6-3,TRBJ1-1,CASSYGRVRYTEAFF
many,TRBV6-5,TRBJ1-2,CASSYDRLATNYGYTF
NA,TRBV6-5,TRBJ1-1,CASSFGSGAFF
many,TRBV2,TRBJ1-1,CASSGSVRTEAFF
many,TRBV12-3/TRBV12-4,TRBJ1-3,CASSWGGNTIYF
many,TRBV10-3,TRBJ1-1,CATATGTWNTEAFF
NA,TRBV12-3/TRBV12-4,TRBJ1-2,CASVGGYYGYTF